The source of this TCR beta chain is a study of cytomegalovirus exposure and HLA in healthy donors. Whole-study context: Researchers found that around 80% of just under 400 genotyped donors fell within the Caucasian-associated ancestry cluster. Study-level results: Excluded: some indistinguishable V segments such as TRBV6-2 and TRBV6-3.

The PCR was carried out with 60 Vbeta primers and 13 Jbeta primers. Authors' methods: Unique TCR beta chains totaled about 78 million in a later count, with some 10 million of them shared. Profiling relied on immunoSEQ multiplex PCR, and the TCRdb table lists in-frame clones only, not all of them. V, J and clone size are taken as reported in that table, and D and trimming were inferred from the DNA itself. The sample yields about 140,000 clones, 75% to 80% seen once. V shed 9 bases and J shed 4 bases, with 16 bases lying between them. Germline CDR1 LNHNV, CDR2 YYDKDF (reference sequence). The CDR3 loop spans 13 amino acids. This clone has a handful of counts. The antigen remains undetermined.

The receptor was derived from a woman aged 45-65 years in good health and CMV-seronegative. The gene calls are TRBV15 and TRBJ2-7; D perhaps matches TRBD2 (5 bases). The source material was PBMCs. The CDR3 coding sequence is TGTGCCACAGGAGCGGCGCCGGAATACGAGCAGTACTTC. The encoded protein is CATGAAPEYEQYF.